The next 11 T cell receptor beta chains were all read from a single sample in a study of cytomegalovirus exposure and HLA in healthy donors. PCR used 60 Vbeta primers and 13 Jbeta primers. Libraries were prepared by immunoSEQ multiplex PCR; TCRdb keeps only in-frame clonotypes and omits some of them. The sample has around 200,000 clones, roughly 80% seen once; the top ten hold 0.22%. The sequencing sample was made of PBMCs. The source is a girl aged 2 to 10 in good health and CMV-seronegative.

CDR3 amino acids: CASSEYNKGDEQFF. CDR3 DNA: TGTGCCAGCAGTGAATATAATAAGGGGGATGAGCAGTTCTTC. This chain joins TRBV25-1 and TRBJ2-1; weak D call: TRBD1 (6 bases). V was trimmed by 0 bases and J by 8 bases, leaving 11 bases between them. This CDR3 spans 14 amino acids. Germline CDR1 is MGHDK and CDR2 is SYGVNS.

The rearrangement links TRBV6-5 to TRBJ1-1; a possible D gene is TRBD1 (6 bases). V dropped 2 bases and J dropped 7 bases, with 17 bases sitting between them. Germline V gene sequence: CDR1 MNHEY, CDR2 SVGAGI. The CDR3 length is 15 residues. The DNA of the CDR3 is TGTGCCAGCAGTTACGGTAGGGGGAGTATCTATGAAGCTTTCTTT. Its translation is CASSYGRGSIYEAFF.

The chain uses TRBV7-2 and TRBJ2-7, with 8 bases matching TRBD2. Germline V gene data show CDR1 as SGHTA and CDR2 as FQGNSA. The CDR3 loop spans 15 amino acids. V trimming: 1 base; J trimming: 4 bases; junction bases outside the gene matches: 6. The CDR3 loop is CASSLGSGSGYEQYF. DNA of the CDR3: TGTGCCAGCAGCTTAGGGAGCGGGAGTGGGTACGAGCAGTACTTC.

The chain is built from TRBV7-6 and TRBJ1-6; 7 nucleotides agree with TRBD1. Germline CDR1 reads SGHVS; CDR2 reads FNYEAQ. V lost 5 bases, J lost 7 bases, and 8 bases stayed unmatched. CDR3 length: 15 residues. The CDR3 sequence: CASSPLTGMNSPLHF. The CDR3 region has the DNA TGTGCCAGCAGCCCACTGACAGGGATGAATTCACCCCTCCACTTT.

This clone was detected once. This chain uses TRBV2 with TRBJ2-7; 7 nucleotides align to TRBD1. The CDR3 extends over 13 amino acids. Germline lookup yields CDR1 SNHLY and CDR2 FYNNEI. The junction had 4 bases not matched to a gene; V was cut back by 4 bases and J by 4 bases. The CDR3 DNA reads TGTGCCAGCAGTGTTGGGACAGAGTACGAGCAGTACTTC. This codes for CASSVGTEYEQYF. Full variable domain (remainder filled in from reference TRBV2 and TRBJ2-7): EPEVTQTPSHQVTQMGQEVILRCVPISNHLYFYWYRQILGQKVEFLVSFYNNEISEKSEIFDDQFSVERPDGSNFTLKIRSTKLEDSAMYFCASSVGTEYEQYFGPGTRLTVT.

The V gene is TRBV30, the J gene TRBJ2-1; D remains unclear. The V gene lost 2 bases and the J gene lost 5 bases, with 10 bases spanning the gap. The germline CDR1 and CDR2 sequences are GTSNPN and SVGIG (reference sequence). The CDR3 length is 13 residues. CDR3 region: CAWSQTIDNEQFF. CDR3 DNA sequence: TGTGCCTGGAGTCAAACCATAGACAATGAGCAGTTCTTC.

V usage is TRBV11-2 and J usage is TRBJ2-3; the match to TRBD2 covers 11 bases. Germline loops: CDR1 SGHAT, CDR2 FQNNGV. With 4 bases clipped from V and 5 bases from J, the junction kept 11 bases outside the gene matches. CDR3 size: 17 residues. The DNA of the CDR3 is TGTGCCAGCAGCTCGACCATAGCGGGAGGGCATGGAGATACGCAGTATTTT. As protein: CASSSTIAGGHGDTQYF.

V is TRBV2 and J is TRBJ1-6, with 7 positions matching TRBD1. The germline gives CDR1 SNHLY, CDR2 FYNNEI. Trimming cost V 4 bases and J 10 bases; bases outside gene matches: 4. The CDR3 spans 13 residues. CDR3 in amino acids: CASSGQGGSPLHF. The CDR3 DNA sequence: TGTGCCAGCAGTGGCCAGGGGGGATCACCCCTCCACTTT.

The chain joins TRBV20-1 to TRBJ1-1, with D uncertain. The V end was cut by 5 bases, the J end by 5 bases, with 6 bases between. The CDR3 spans 10 residues. Germline loops: CDR1 DFQATT, CDR2 SNEGSKA (reference sequence). CDR3: CSASTTEAFF. CDR3 DNA sequence: TGCAGTGCTTCCACAACTGAAGCTTTCTTT.

In its sample, this clone was seen once. The V gene is TRBV13, the J gene TRBJ2-2; D unclear. CDR3 length: 13 residues. Germline V CDR1 and CDR2: PRHDT, FYEKMQ (reference sequence). Trimming took off 1 base at V and 6 bases at J, with 6 bases between the two ends. CDR3 loop: CASSLAGAGELFF. CDR3 coding DNA: TGTGCCAGCAGCTTAGCAGGCGCCGGGGAGCTGTTTTTT.

About this clone: One end of the junction fails to match germline, which may point to a read error. The chain has TRBV7-9 and TRBJ1-1; 8 bases match TRBD1. Germline V gene data show CDR1 as SEHNR and CDR2 as FQNEAQ (reference sequence). This CDR3 has 15 amino acids. The CDR3 DNA follows: TGTTCCAGCAGCTCAGACAGGGGCCTTGCCACTGAAGCTTTCTTT. This translates into CSSSSDRGLATEAFF.